These 28 T cell receptor beta chains were all obtained from the same sample, sequenced in a study of shared clonotypes between healthy human individuals. Clones were sequenced by immunoSEQ multiplex PCR, and TCRdb holds only the in-frame ones, with some missing. The sample yields 2 million to 3 million clones, 80% to 95% seen once. Sequencing was done on a sample of naive CD4+ T cells from PBMCs. As to subset: CD45RA+ positively selected. All receptors come from a man aged 18 to 29 in good health. Some clones in this sample may be carry-over from other donors' samples.

V is TRBV7-8 and J is TRBJ1-2; D is undetermined. This CDR3 is 16 amino acids long. Germline V CDR1 and CDR2: SGHVS, FQNEAQ. With 1 base removed from V and 0 bases from J, the gap between germline ends came to 12 bases. In DNA, the CDR3 is TGTGCCAGCAGCTTAGAGGCCCGTATACCTAACTATGGCTACACCTTC. It codes for CASSLEARIPNYGYTF.

This chain uses TRBV5-6 with TRBJ1-3, with D maybe TRBD1 (5 bases). Germline loops: CDR1 SGHDT, CDR2 YYEEEE. V was shortened by 0 bases and J by 4 bases, with 8 bases between the two germline ends. CDR3 length: 14 residues. The CDR3 nucleotides are TGTGCCAGCAGCTTGGGACAGTCCGGAAACACCATATATTTT. Translating gives CASSLGQSGNTIYF.

V usage is TRBV14 and J usage is TRBJ2-1, with D possibly being TRBD1 (5 bases). The CDR3 is made up of 15 amino acids. Germline values: CDR1 SGHDN, CDR2 FVKESK. The ends were cut back, 0 bases at V and 10 bases at J, with 16 bases in the middle. DNA of the CDR3: TGTGCCAGCAGCCAAGAAAGGGTCCGCCCAGGGGAGCAGTTCTTC. It encodes CASSQERVRPGEQFF.

The genes are TRBV7-9 and TRBJ2-5; D is possibly TRBD1 or TRBD2 (5 bases each). The V end lost 5 bases, the J end lost 9 bases, and 22 bases lay between the germline ends. CDR1 is SEHNR, CDR2 FQNEAQ, per germline (reference sequence). The CDR3 has 15 amino acids. In DNA form, the CDR3 reads TGTGCCAGCAGCCACGAGGGGATGGGGAGAGTGGCCCAGTACTTC. Protein product: CASSHEGMGRVAQYF.

This chain links TRBV7-9 with TRBJ1-1; 7 bases are shared with TRBD1. Germline V gene lookup returns CDR1 SEHNR and CDR2 FQNEAQ (reference sequence). Trimming at V came to 5 bases and at J to 4 bases, leaving 7 bases not matched to a gene. This CDR3 is built from 14 residues. The CDR3 is CASSVRQGSTEAFF. The CDR3 DNA is TGTGCCAGCAGCGTAAGACAGGGTAGCACTGAAGCTTTCTTT.

The rearrangement links TRBV28 to TRBJ1-4; D is unresolved. With 2 bases removed from V and 8 bases from J, the gap between germline ends came to 12 bases. In germline, CDR1 is MDHEN, CDR2 SYDVKM. This CDR3 comprises 14 residues. As DNA, the CDR3 is TGTGCCAGCAGTTTACAGCTTGGGGAGGAAAAACTGTTTTTT. Translation: CASSLQLGEEKLFF.

This clone was detected once. The V and J genes are TRBV5-1 and TRBJ2-3, with D possibly matching TRBD2 (5 bases). Germline V gene data show CDR1 as SGHRS and CDR2 as YFSETQ. The germline V and J ends were trimmed by 0 bases and 4 bases, with 12 bases remaining between them. The CDR3 sequence is 15 residues long. The CDR3 region is CASSLVSGSADTQYF. Written as DNA, the CDR3 is TGCGCCAGCAGCTTGGTTTCGGGATCGGCAGATACGCAGTATTTT.

The chain joins TRBV5-6 to TRBJ2-7, with D unresolved. The V end was cut by 3 bases, the J end by 5 bases, with 12 bases between. The CDR3 consists of 13 residues. The germline V gene encodes CDR1 SGHDT and CDR2 YYEEEE. This CDR3 reads CASSSGRSNEQYF. For the CDR3, the DNA is TGTGCCAGCAGCTCCGGTCGGAGCAACGAGCAGTACTTC.

The CDR3 nucleotides read TGTGCCACCAGCAGATACCGGGACAGTAGAGAGTATTTT. This sequence encodes CATSRYRDSREYF. The chain combines TRBV15 with TRBJ2-3; 7 bases are a match to TRBD1. CDR1 is LNHNV and CDR2 is YYDKDF in the germline V gene (reference sequence). This CDR3 has 13 residues. With 2 bases clipped from V and 13 bases from J, the junction kept 9 bases outside the gene matches.

The genes are TRBV18 and TRBJ2-7; TRBD2 matches at 13 bases. Germline-derived CDR1 and CDR2 are KGHSH and LQKENI. The CDR3 is 14 residues long. The V segment lost 4 bases and the J segment 7 bases; nucleotides outside the gene matches: 4. The CDR3 reads CASSLGLAGQEQYF. Here the CDR3 DNA reads TGTGCCAGCTCACTGGGACTAGCGGGACAAGAGCAGTACTTC.

The chain is built from TRBV28 and TRBJ2-1; 7 positions match TRBD1. The CDR3 consists of 17 residues. Germline CDR1 is MDHEN and CDR2 is SYDVKM. Trimming took 1 base from V and 2 from J; bases not matched to a gene: 8. The CDR3 reads CASSLYAVGGPYNEQFF. The CDR3 DNA reads as TGTGCCAGCAGTTTATATGCGGTAGGGGGCCCCTACAATGAGCAGTTCTTC.

The chain has TRBV6-5 and TRBJ2-7; D possibly matches TRBD1 or TRBD2 (5 bases each). The CDR3 extends over 16 amino acids. The germline V gene encodes CDR1 MNHEY and CDR2 SVGAGI. V lost 0 bases and J 4 bases, leaving 16 bases between the germline ends. The CDR3 is CASSYSGVLEGYEQYF. CDR3 DNA sequence: TGTGCCAGCAGTTACTCGGGCGTGCTCGAGGGGTACGAGCAGTACTTC.

This rearrangement joins TRBV27 to TRBJ2-5; D gene ambiguous. This CDR3 comprises 15 residues. V was trimmed by 3 bases and J by 4 bases, leaving 15 bases between them. Germline values: CDR1 MNHEY, CDR2 SMNVEV (reference sequence). CDR3 region: CASSLSPPHTETQYF. In nucleotides, the CDR3 is TGTGCCAGCAGTTTGTCCCCTCCCCATACAGAGACCCAGTACTTC.

DNA for the CDR3: TGTGCCAGCAGGCTCGGGCGGGAGGAACCCCAAGTGTTCTTC. This translates into CASRLGREEPQVFF. The chain links TRBV6-1 to TRBJ2-1, with 8 bases aligning to TRBD2. Looked up from germline, CDR1 is MNHNS and CDR2 is SASEGT. The CDR3 loop spans 14 amino acids. Trimming at V came to 6 bases and at J to 15 bases, leaving 16 bases not matched to a gene.

The rearrangement uses TRBV5-6 and TRBJ1-3; TRBD1 matches 11 bases. The CDR3 sequence is 16 residues long. Germline CDR1 and CDR2: SGHDT and YYEEEE. Trimming at V came to 3 bases and at J to 0 bases, leaving 2 bases not matched to a gene. In DNA, the CDR3 is TGTGCCAGCAGCTCCGGGACAGGGGGCTCTGGAAACACCATATATTTT. This sequence encodes CASSSGTGGSGNTIYF.

V usage is TRBV18 and J usage is TRBJ1-1; TRBD1 matches 10 bases. The V gene's germline CDR1 is KGHSH and CDR2 LQKENI. V was pared by 4 bases and J by 0 bases, with 5 bases of the junction left unmatched. CDR3 length: 16 amino acids. The CDR3 region has the DNA TGTGCCAGCTCACAAGGGACAGGGGCTATGAACACTGAAGCTTTCTTT. Translated: CASSQGTGAMNTEAFF.

Concerning this clone itself: Other nucleotide sequences from this sample produce the same CDR3. The V call is TRBV5-6, the J call TRBJ2-5, with D perhaps TRBD1 (6 bases). Germline CDR1 and CDR2: SGHDT and YYEEEE. The CDR3 sequence is 13 residues long. Trimming stripped 4 bases from V and 2 bases from J, with 9 bases between. DNA for the CDR3: TGTGCCAGCAGCCTCGGACAGCAAGAGACCCAGTACTTC. Amino acid sequence: CASSLGQQETQYF.

Concerning this clone itself: Other DNA sequences in the sample encode the same CDR3. J is TRBJ2-1 and V is TRBV7-2; D unclear. V was pared by 1 base and J by 4 bases, with 5 bases between. The CDR3 is made up of 13 amino acids. CDR1 is SGHTA and CDR2 is FQGNSA in the germline V gene. CDR3 nucleotide sequence: TGTGCCAGCAGCTTAGGGACGTACAATGAGCAGTTCTTC. As protein: CASSLGTYNEQFF.

The chain couples TRBV11-3 to TRBJ1-5; maybe TRBD1 (6 bases). CDR1 is SGHNT and CDR2 is YENEEA in the germline V gene. This CDR3 is 14 amino acids long. V lost 5 bases to trimming and J lost 7 bases, with 15 bases between them. The CDR3 DNA is TGTGCCAGCAGCCCGGGGGCAGGCACCCAGCCCCAGCATTTT. This encodes CASSPGAGTQPQHF.

The chain carries TRBV6-5 and TRBJ2-5; possibly TRBD1 or TRBD2 for D (5 bases each). Gene TRBJ2-7 matches the end of the DNA better, so the J call may be wrong. The CDR3 contains 13 residues. Looked up from germline, CDR1 is MNHEY and CDR2 is SVGAGI. The CDR3 sequence is CASSGTDGYEQYF. The CDR3 bases are TGTGCCAGCTCCGGGACGGACGGATACGAGCAGTACTTC.

As to this clone: This sample also contains other DNA sequences that code for the same CDR3. This chain joins TRBV29-1 and TRBJ1-1; no firm D call. Germline lookup yields CDR1 SQVTM and CDR2 ANQGSEA. The V gene lost 3 bases and the J gene lost 1 base, with 12 bases spanning the gap. This CDR3 has 14 residues. This CDR3 is CSVERRVSNTEAFF. CDR3 nucleotide sequence: TGCAGCGTTGAGAGGAGGGTTTCGAACACTGAAGCTTTCTTT.

The V and J genes are TRBV5-1 and TRBJ2-1; possibly TRBD1 for D (7 bases). The germline V gene encodes CDR1 SGHRS and CDR2 YFSETQ. V was clipped by 4 bases and J by 5 bases, with 13 bases between them. The CDR3 totals 14 residues. CDR3: CASSPGDSHNEQFF. The DNA of the CDR3 is TGCGCCAGCAGCCCGGGGGACAGTCACAATGAGCAGTTCTTC.

The chain is built from TRBV6-6 and TRBJ1-2; D remains unclear. V was clipped by 10 bases and J by 4 bases, with 19 bases between them. The CDR3 is made up of 14 amino acids. Germline lookup yields CDR1 MNHNY and CDR2 SVGAGI (reference sequence). The CDR3 loop is CATLQEDLLYGYTF. As DNA, the CDR3 is TGTGCCACCCTCCAAGAGGACCTCCTCTATGGCTACACCTTC.

This chain connects TRBV4-3 to TRBJ2-4; the D is unclear. Germline assignment: CDR1 LGHNA and CDR2 YSLEER. This CDR3 has 14 residues. Trimming took 0 bases from V and 0 from J, leaving 3 bases between them. The DNA of the CDR3 is TGCGCCAGCAGCCAAGAGGGAGCCAAAAACATTCAGTACTTC. Translated: CASSQEGAKNIQYF.

The table lists this clone with a count of one. V is TRBV19 and J is TRBJ2-7; D is uncertain. This CDR3 comprises 12 residues. V shed 5 bases and J shed 5 bases, with 10 bases lying between them. Germline V gene lookup returns CDR1 LNHDA and CDR2 SQIVND (reference sequence). CDR3 coding DNA: TGTGCCAGTAGTTCCCTTGGAGACGAGCAGTACTTC. Translated: CASSSLGDEQYF.

The chain couples TRBV5-4 to TRBJ2-5; the match to TRBD2 covers 7 bases. J gave up 3 bases and V 4 bases, and 3 bases lay outside the gene matches. This CDR3 spans 13 amino acids. CDR1 SGHNT and CDR2 YYREEE come from the germline V gene (reference sequence). CDR3 in amino acids: CASSVRGEETQYF. In nucleotides, the CDR3 is TGTGCCAGCAGCGTCCGGGGGGAAGAGACCCAGTACTTC.

The rearrangement uses TRBV11-2 and TRBJ1-3; D is unresolved. Germline V gene data show CDR1 as SGHAT and CDR2 as FQNNGV. The ends were cut back, 6 bases at V and 0 bases at J, with 9 bases in the middle. The CDR3 spans 14 residues. For the CDR3, the DNA is TGTGCCAGCAGGACGGGAGCCTCTGGAAACACCATATATTTT. Amino acids: CASRTGASGNTIYF.

The chain has TRBV7-3 and TRBJ1-3; D perhaps matches TRBD1 (6 bases). Germline loops: CDR1 SGHTA, CDR2 FQGTGA. V dropped 4 bases and J dropped 4 bases, with 11 bases sitting between them. This CDR3 comprises 14 residues. CDR3 loop: CASSSWTAGNTIYF. CDR3 coding DNA: TGTGCCAGCAGCTCCTGGACAGCCGGAAACACCATATATTTT.